A selection of T cell receptor beta chains follows, all from one sample in a study of T cells in Graves' hyperthyroidism and ophthalmopathy. TCRdb reprocessed the multiplex PCR reads with MiXCR, giving one entry per CDR3 protein. The data hold approximately 360,000 distinct CDR3 sequences, with 15% to 19% observed a single time. Sequenced sample: blood. Receptors were obtained from a woman aged 18-29 years with Graves' hyperthyroidism that later progressed to Graves' ophthalmopathy. CDR3s include the opening cysteine and the closing phenylalanine or tryptophan. The D gene is left open where the match is weak. Clone size is not always given. Where it is, it says once, few, many or a class for expanded clones.

v_call	clone_size	d_call	j_call	cdr3_aa	cdr3_nt
TRBV11-3	many	NA	TRBJ2-1	CASSLVQNNEQFF	TGTGCCAGCAGCTTGGTACAAAACAATGAGCAGTTCTTC
TRBV20-1	NA	NA	TRBJ2-7	CSGRRDILYEQYF	TGCAGTGGCCGACGCGACATCCTCTACGAGCAGTACTTC
TRBV30	many	TRBD1	TRBJ1-4	CAWSKGANEKLFF	TGTGCCTGGAGTAAGGGGGCGAATGAAAAACTGTTTTTT
TRBV28	many	NA	TRBJ1-2	CASSPPNSRGYTF	TGTGCCAGCAGTCCCCCGAACAGCAGGGGCTACACCTTC
TRBV28	many	NA	TRBJ2-4	CASSLLRDIQYF	TGTGCCAGCAGTTTACTAAGGGACATTCAGTACTTC
TRBV6-1	many	TRBD2	TRBJ2-7	CASTTSGGLYEQYF	TGTGCCAGCACGACTAGCGGGGGACTCTACGAGCAGTACTTC
TRBV9	NA	NA	TRBJ2-2	CASSVGSSYTGELFF	TGTGCCAGCAGCGTAGGGAGTTCGTACACCGGGGAGCTGTTTTTT
TRBV6-4	NA	NA	TRBJ2-1	CASSDSTSSEQFF	TGTGCCAGCAGTGACTCGACTAGTTCTGAGCAGTTCTTC
TRBV20-1	few	NA	TRBJ1-5	CSASPIDRSNQPQHF	TGCAGTGCTAGCCCGATAGACAGGAGCAATCAGCCCCAGCATTTT
TRBV6-1	many	TRBD2	TRBJ2-1	CASSKTRTSGSVGYNEQFF	TGTGCCAGCAGTAAAACACGGACTAGCGGGAGTGTTGGCTACAATGAGCAGTTCTTC
TRBV7-9	many	NA	TRBJ2-6	CASRRRDTIPAGANVLTF	TGTGCCAGCAGGCGTAGAGACACCATCCCCGCGGGGGCCAACGTCCTGACTTTC
TRBV7-2	many	NA	TRBJ1-1	CASRPGPGDTEAFF	TGTGCCAGCAGGCCGGGCCCCGGGGACACTGAAGCTTTCTTT
TRBV29-1	NA	NA	TRBJ1-5	CSVAAGEYQPQHF	TGCAGCGTTGCGGCAGGGGAATATCAGCCCCAGCATTTT
TRBV20-1	many	NA	TRBJ2-1	CSARQLAQASSYNEQFF	TGCAGTGCTAGGCAGCTAGCGCAAGCAAGCTCCTACAATGAGCAGTTCTTC
TRBV7-9	few	NA	TRBJ2-7	CASSFHPGRRSSYEQYF	TGTGCCAGCAGCTTTCATCCGGGTAGGCGAAGCTCCTACGAGCAGTACTTC
TRBV6-6	many	TRBD1	TRBJ1-1	CASSYKGGAGTEAFF	TGTGCCAGCAGTTACAAAGGGGGCGCGGGGACTGAAGCTTTCTTT
TRBV5-8	NA	NA	TRBJ1-1	CASSLGGEGTDAFF	TGTGCCAGCAGCTTGGGTGGGGAGGGCACTGACGCTTTCTTT
TRBV2	many	NA	TRBJ2-7	CASTRDLSYEQYF	TGTGCCAGCACCCGGGACTTGTCCTACGAGCAGTACTTC
TRBV6-1	many	NA	TRBJ2-7	CASSEIGISYEQYF	TGTGCCAGCAGTGAAATAGGCATCTCCTACGAGCAGTACTTC
TRBV2	many	NA	TRBJ2-1	CASRTSVRMDEQFF	TGTGCCAGCAGAACCTCGGTCCGGATGGATGAGCAGTTCTTC
TRBV30	few	NA	TRBJ2-1	CAWRVRAPGSPEQFF	TGTGCCTGGAGAGTGAGGGCCCCCGGGAGCCCTGAGCAGTTCTTC
TRBV20-1	NA	NA	TRBJ1-3	CSATRTAPGNTIYF	TGCAGTGCTACCCGGACGGCACCTGGAAACACCATATATTTT
TRBV20-1	many	NA	TRBJ2-7	CSAAADGGLDEQYF	TGCAGTGCCGCTGCAGACGGGGGGCTCGACGAGCAGTACTTC
TRBV27	few	NA	TRBJ1-5	CASSSGIGQPQHF	TGTGCCAGCAGTTCAGGGATCGGCCAGCCCCAGCATTTT
TRBV30	many	NA	TRBJ2-5	CAWTSGHVKTQYF	TGTGCCTGGACCTCGGGACATGTAAAGACCCAGTACTTC
TRBV6-2/TRBV6-3	many	TRBD1	TRBJ1-5	CASSLAGGLLNQPQHF	TGTGCCAGCAGCCTGGCAGGGGGCTTGCTCAATCAGCCCCAGCATTTT
TRBV28	many	NA	TRBJ2-3	CASSLRRLTDIGARAGTDTQYF	TGTGCCAGCAGTCTACGACGACTGACAGATATTGGGGCCCGGGCGGGGACAGATACGCAGTATTTT
TRBV13	many	TRBD2	TRBJ2-7	CASSPIAGAEEQYF	TGTGCCAGCAGCCCTATAGCGGGAGCGGAAGAGCAGTACTTC
TRBV12-5	few	TRBD2	TRBJ2-1	CASGLVVSGRMGNEQFF	TGTGCTAGTGGTTTGGTGGTTAGCGGGAGGATGGGGAATGAGCAGTTCTTC
TRBV20-1	many	TRBD2	TRBJ2-1	CSARREANPNEQFF	TGCAGTGCTAGACGGGAGGCCAACCCCAATGAGCAGTTCTTC
TRBV5-1	few	NA	TRBJ2-7	CASRTGYEQYF	TGCGCCAGCAGGACCGGCTACGAGCAGTACTTC
TRBV6-2/TRBV6-3	NA	NA	TRBJ1-1	CASSYSHGFTEAFF	TGTGCCAGCAGTTACTCGCACGGGTTCACTGAAGCTTTCTTT
TRBV20-1	few	NA	TRBJ2-7	CSAYDRLTYEQYF	TGCAGTGCTTACGACAGGCTGACCTACGAGCAGTACTTC
TRBV27	many	TRBD2	TRBJ2-7	CASRPGLALDEQYF	TGTGCCAGCCGACCGGGACTAGCTCTAGACGAGCAGTACTTC
TRBV29-1	many	NA	TRBJ1-5	CSVAGANQPQHF	TGCAGCGTTGCAGGGGCCAATCAGCCCCAGCATTTT
TRBV2	many	TRBD1	TRBJ2-7	CASSKTGGGYEQYF	TGTGCCAGCAGTAAGACAGGGGGTGGGTACGAGCAGTACTTC
TRBV9	NA	NA	TRBJ2-3	CASSVEDGVGTDTQYF	TGTGCCAGCAGCGTAGAGGACGGGGTTGGCACAGATACGCAGTATTTT
TRBV9	NA	NA	TRBJ1-5	CASSGSIAWRSYSNQPQHF	TGTGCCAGCAGCGGAAGTATAGCGTGGAGATCCTATAGCAATCAGCCCCAGCATTTT
TRBV20-1	many	NA	TRBJ1-6	CSATFEQGGSPLHF	TGCAGTGCTACCTTCGAACAGGGCGGTTCACCCCTCCACTTT
TRBV5-6	NA	NA	TRBJ2-4	CASSVALANIQYF	TGTGCCAGCAGCGTAGCGCTTGCAAACATTCAGTACTTC
TRBV28	many	NA	TRBJ2-7	CASNGGSFYEQYF	TGTGCCAGCAACGGCGGATCTTTCTACGAGCAGTACTTC
TRBV6-1	NA	NA	TRBJ1-2	CASSYGPGYTF	TGTGCCAGCAGTTATGGTCCTGGCTACACCTTC
TRBV4-1	few	TRBD2	TRBJ2-3	CASSQAGGTSGWDTQYF	TGCGCCAGCAGCCAAGCCGGCGGGACTAGCGGGTGGGATACGCAGTATTTT
TRBV7-9	many	NA	TRBJ1-5	CASSWGGVDQPQHF	TGTGCCAGCAGCTGGGGGGGCGTGGATCAGCCCCAGCATTTT
TRBV20-1	NA	TRBD1	TRBJ1-5	CNATKDRGWPQHF	TGCAATGCCACGAAAGACAGGGGGTGGCCCCAGCATTTT
TRBV6-1	many	NA	TRBJ2-3	CASSETEGAYTDTQYF	TGTGCCAGCAGTGAAACAGAAGGGGCCTACACAGATACGCAGTATTTT
TRBV5-1	NA	TRBD2	TRBJ2-3	CASSFLAGSGTLQYF	TGCGCCAGCAGCTTCCTAGCGGGATCCGGCACCCTGCAGTATTTT
TRBV28	many	NA	TRBJ1-6	CASSFVGGLDNSPLHF	TGTGCCAGCAGTTTCGTAGGAGGGCTTGATAATTCACCCCTCCACTTT
TRBV5-1	many	NA	TRBJ2-1	CASSLVALSSYNEQFF	TGCGCCAGCAGCTTGGTAGCTCTAAGCTCCTACAATGAGCAGTTCTTC
TRBV7-2	once	NA	TRBJ1-5	CAISDIGDQPQHF	TGTGCCATCAGTGATATCGGGGATCAGCCCCAGCATTTT
TRBV6-2/TRBV6-3	NA	TRBD2	TRBJ2-5	CASSNSGLAGSETQYF	TGTGCCAGCAGTAACTCAGGACTAGCGGGATCGGAGACCCAGTACTTC
TRBV12-3/TRBV12-4	many	NA	TRBJ2-7	CASSYSADSPYEQYF	TGTGCCAGCAGCTATTCCGCCGACAGTCCCTACGAGCAGTACTTC
TRBV20-1	NA	TRBD2	TRBJ2-1	CSAMQGLAVYNEQFF	TGCAGTGCCATGCAGGGACTAGCGGTCTACAATGAGCAGTTCTTC
TRBV27	many	NA	TRBJ2-7	CASSSRLAAYEQYF	TGTGCCAGCAGTTCACGTTTAGCGGCCTACGAGCAGTACTTC